Each of the 21 T cell receptor beta chains below was sequenced from the same sample in a study of monozygotic twins with cystic fibrosis. The assay was immunoSEQ multiplex PCR, and TCRdb's table has in-frame clones only and misses some. Of 15,000 to 25,000 clones listed, about 89% are singletons. The sample was blood. These receptors were collected from a girl aged 2-10 years with cystic fibrosis.

The rearrangement joins TRBV28 to TRBJ1-3, with unresolved D. The V gene's germline CDR1 is MDHEN and CDR2 SYDVKM. Trimming took off 3 bases at V and 3 bases at J, with 9 bases between the two ends. The CDR3 length is 14 residues. The CDR3 spells CASSFLSYGNTIYF. CDR3 nucleotides: TGTGCCAGCAGTTTTCTTTCATATGGAAACACCATATATTTT. Filled out from reference TRBV28 and TRBJ1-3, the complete variable domain reads DVKVTQSSRYLVKRTGEKVFLECVQDMDHENMFWYRQDPGLGLRLIYFSYDVKMKEKGDIPEGYSVSREKKERFSLILESASTNQTSMYLCASSFLSYGNTIYFGEGSWLTVV.

The chain combines TRBV6-6 with TRBJ2-3, with D unresolved. CDR1 is MNHNY and CDR2 is SVGAGI in the germline V gene (reference sequence). The CDR3 consists of 14 residues. Trimming removed 5 bases from V and 0 bases from J, with 9 bases in between. The CDR3 is CASSPRKSTDTQYF. The CDR3 DNA reads TGTGCCAGCAGTCCCCGGAAGAGCACAGATACGCAGTATTTT.

The chain recombines TRBV27 with TRBJ2-1; TRBD2 might be the D (5 bases). Trimming took 7 bases from V and 2 from J, leaving 27 bases between them. The CDR3 totals 19 residues. Germline CDR1 is MNHEY and CDR2 is SMNVEV (reference sequence). DNA for the CDR3: TGTGCCAGCAAAAGTTTTGCCCGAGGTTTGGGGAGAACCTACAATGAGCAGTTCTTC. Translation: CASKSFARGLGRTYNEQFF.

The J gene is TRBJ1-6, the V gene TRBV6-5, with 8 nucleotides matching TRBD1. In germline, CDR1 is MNHEY, CDR2 SVGAGI. The CDR3 totals 14 residues. J was trimmed by 10 bases and V by 6 bases; bases with no gene match: 8. The CDR3 DNA reads TGTGCCAGCAGCCTCGGACAGGGAAAGTCACCCCTCCACTTT. Its translation: CASSLGQGKSPLHF.

The chain employs TRBV7-9 and TRBJ2-7; weak D call: TRBD1 (5 bases). The germline gives CDR1 SEHNR, CDR2 FQNEAQ (reference sequence). There are 14 residues in the CDR3. Deletions cut 5 bases from V and 2 bases from J, with 13 bases between. DNA for the CDR3: TGTGCCAGCAGCGCCGCAGGGTCCCCCTACGAGCAGTACTTC. This gives the protein CASSAAGSPYEQYF.

The chain recombines TRBV30 with TRBJ2-1, with 7 bases matching TRBD1. Trimming removed 4 bases from V and 8 bases from J; junction bases left unmatched: 8. This CDR3 comprises 13 residues. Germline lookup yields CDR1 GTSNPN and CDR2 SVGIG (reference sequence). The CDR3 DNA follows: TGTGCCTGGAACAGGGGCCTAGTCGATGAGCAGTTCTTC. This sequence encodes CAWNRGLVDEQFF. Filled out from reference TRBV30 and TRBJ2-1, the complete variable domain reads SQTIHQWPATLVQPVGSPLSLECTVEGTSNPNLYWYRQAAGRGLQLLFYSVGIGQISSEVPQNLSASRPQDRQFILSSKKLLLSDSGFYLCAWNRGLVDEQFFGPGTRLTVL.

The chain couples TRBV4-1 to TRBJ1-2, with 9 bases that match TRBD1. CDR3 size: 16 residues. The trim removed 0 bases at V and 8 bases at J, leaving 10 bases unmatched. Germline CDR1 and CDR2: MGHRA and YSYEKL. CDR3 in DNA: TGCGCCAGCAGCCAAGATAGGGGACAGGGAAGTAGAGGCTACACCTTC. Its protein is CASSQDRGQGSRGYTF.

This chain uses TRBV6-5 with TRBJ2-1; D is ambiguous. The germline V gene has CDR1 MNHEY and CDR2 SVGAGI. V was shortened by 0 bases and J by 3 bases, with 3 bases between the two germline ends. The CDR3 runs 13 residues. DNA for the CDR3: TGTGCCAGCAGTTACTCCGTCTACAATGAGCAGTTCTTC. Its translation: CASSYSVYNEQFF.

The chain employs TRBV11-3 and TRBJ1-1; D is uncertain. The CDR3 has 13 residues. Trimming took 1 base from V and 10 from J, leaving 13 bases between them. Germline values: CDR1 SGHNT, CDR2 YENEEA. Written as DNA, the CDR3 is TGTGCCAGCAGCTTAGCGGGCAGGTCTACAGCTTTCTTT. It encodes CASSLAGRSTAFF.

The chain employs TRBV5-8 and TRBJ2-3, with 8 bases fitting TRBD2. With 4 bases clipped from V and 6 bases from J, the junction kept 19 bases outside the gene matches. This CDR3 comprises 18 residues. CDR1 and CDR2 from the germline V gene are SGHTS and YDEGEE. The CDR3 sequence: CASSAPRGSGGRRDTQYF. CDR3 in DNA: TGTGCCAGCAGCGCCCCACGCGGATCCGGCGGGAGGAGGGATACGCAGTATTTT.

The rearrangement links TRBV7-9 to TRBJ2-3; D is unresolved. This CDR3 is 12 amino acids long. Germline V CDR1 and CDR2: SEHNR, FQNEAQ (reference sequence). V lost 1 base to trimming and J lost 4 bases, with 3 bases between them. The CDR3 loop is CASSLGADTQYF. CDR3 DNA sequence: TGTGCCAGCAGCTTAGGAGCAGATACGCAGTATTTT.

The chain has TRBV19 and TRBJ1-4; tentative D call: TRBD1 (6 bases). Germline V gene data show CDR1 as LNHDA and CDR2 as SQIVND (reference sequence). V was cut by 3 bases and J by 0 bases, with 11 bases left in between. This CDR3 is 16 amino acids long. The CDR3 spells CASSINRAATNEKLFF. CDR3 DNA sequence: TGTGCCAGTAGTATCAACAGGGCAGCAACTAATGAAAAACTGTTTTTT. The full variable domain, in which reference TRBV19 and TRBJ1-4 provide the parts outside the CDR3, is DGGITQSPKYLFRKEGQNVTLSCEQNLNHDAMYWYRQDPGQGLRLIYYSQIVNDFQKGDIAEGYSVSREKKESFPLTVTSAQKNPTAFYLCASSINRAATNEKLFFGSGTQLSVL.

V gene TRBV5-4 combines with J gene TRBJ2-5, with 7 bases matching TRBD2. The V gene's germline CDR1 is SGHNT and CDR2 YYREEE (reference sequence). J was trimmed by 1 base and V by 2 bases; bases with no gene match: 2. The CDR3 covers 14 residues. DNA of the CDR3: TGTGCCAGCAGCTTCGGCGGGGGCCAAGAGACCCAGTACTTC. Its protein is CASSFGGGQETQYF.

This rearrangement joins TRBV7-2 to TRBJ2-1, with 9 bases fitting TRBD2. This CDR3 is 16 amino acids long. The germline V gene encodes CDR1 SGHTA and CDR2 FQGNSA. Losses at the gene ends were 1 base for V and 1 base for J; bases not matched to a gene: 2. The CDR3 here is CASSLVLAGSYNEQFF. The DNA of the CDR3 is TGTGCCAGCAGCTTAGTTCTAGCGGGATCCTACAATGAGCAGTTCTTC. Variable domain in full (rest from reference TRBV7-2 and TRBJ2-1): GAGVSQSPSNKVTEKGKDVELRCDPISGHTALYWYRQSLGQGLEFLIYFQGNSAPDKSGLPSDRFSAERTGGSVSTLTIQRTQQEDSAVYLCASSLVLAGSYNEQFFGPGTRLTVL.

This rearrangement joins TRBV19 to TRBJ1-2; the match to TRBD1 covers 8 bases. This CDR3 contains 13 residues. Trimming cost V 5 bases and J 8 bases; bases outside gene matches: 7. The germline V gene encodes CDR1 LNHDA and CDR2 SQIVND (reference sequence). This CDR3 reads CASSGTGAWGYTF. Written as DNA, the CDR3 is TGTGCCAGTAGTGGGACAGGCGCTTGGGGCTACACCTTC.

This sequence joins TRBV6-5 and TRBJ2-5; 9 positions agree with TRBD1. With the DNA end fitting TRBJ2-7 better, the J assignment may be wrong. The CDR3 is 14 residues long. The germline V gene encodes CDR1 MNHEY and CDR2 SVGAGI. For the CDR3, the DNA is TGTGCCAGCTCACGGGACAGGGTTAACTACGAGCAGTACTTC. This translates into CASSRDRVNYEQYF.

The DNA for the CDR3 is TGTGCCAGCAGCCGAGGGCGCTACGAGCAGTACTTC. Encoded protein: CASSRGRYEQYF. The rearrangement links TRBV28 to TRBJ2-7; a possible D gene is TRBD2 (5 bases). With 6 bases removed from V and 3 bases from J, the gap between germline ends came to 9 bases. The CDR3 runs to 12 residues. Germline assignment: CDR1 MDHEN and CDR2 SYDVKM.

This clone was found once. The chain links TRBV7-8 to TRBJ2-7; TRBD1 is a possible D gene (6 bases). Between the trimmed V and J ends, which lost 3 bases and 1 base, there was a span of 19 bases. CDR1 and CDR2 (germline): SGHVS, FQNEAQ. The CDR3 runs 17 residues. CDR3 in amino acids: CASSLKRTEQISYEQYF. CDR3 bases: TGTGCCAGCAGCTTGAAAAGGACAGAGCAAATTTCCTACGAGCAGTACTTC.

This chain connects TRBV6-1 to TRBJ1-1; D is unresolved. The CDR3 is 14 amino acids. The germline V gene encodes CDR1 MNHNS and CDR2 SASEGT. V was cut by 5 bases and J by 1 base, with 11 bases left in between. The CDR3 reads CASSFREENTEAFF. The CDR3 DNA is TGTGCCAGCAGTTTCCGAGAGGAGAACACTGAAGCTTTCTTT.

The chain is built from TRBV29-1 and TRBJ2-3; D call uncertain. The CDR3 totals 10 residues. The V and J ends lost 7 bases and 3 bases respectively, with 5 bases between them. The germline V gene encodes CDR1 SQVTM and CDR2 ANQGSEA. The CDR3 spells CSAQTDTQYF. In nucleotides, the CDR3 is TGCAGCGCCCAAACAGATACGCAGTATTTT.

The chain employs TRBV2 and TRBJ1-4; TRBD1 is a possible D gene (5 bases). CDR1 SNHLY and CDR2 FYNNEI come from the germline V gene. Trimming removed 6 bases from V and 6 bases from J, with 11 bases in between. The CDR3 extends over 13 amino acids. CDR3 amino acids: CASRGDVDEKLFF. CDR3 bases: TGTGCCAGCAGGGGGGACGTAGATGAAAAACTGTTTTTT. Complete variable domain (other parts from reference TRBV2 and TRBJ1-4): EPEVTQTPSHQVTQMGQEVILRCVPISNHLYFYWYRQILGQKVEFLVSFYNNEISEKSEIFDDQFSVERPDGSNFTLKIRSTKLEDSAMYFCASRGDVDEKLFFGSGTQLSVL.